These T cell receptor beta chains were read from a single sample in a study of regulatory T cells in long-lasting Graves disease. Each CDR3 protein gets one entry after TCRdb re-called the multiplex PCR reads with MiXCR. This table has roughly 500,000 distinct CDR3 sequences, around 15% appearing once. These data are also associated with another study on T cells in Graves' hyperthyroidism and ophthalmopathy.

The specimen comprised peripheral blood mononuclear cells (PBMCs), sampled at new diagnosis, from a patient treated with antithyroid drugs. These receptors were obtained from a woman aged 50 to 60 with Graves disease. Each CDR3 is given with its conserved first and last residue. The D gene is left open where the match is weak. For some rows the clone size is stated as once, few or many, or as a class when expanded; others skip it.

clone size: -
J gene: TRBJ1-2
V gene: TRBV6-2/TRBV6-3
D gene: -
CDR3 protein: CASSPGGGGYGYTF
CDR3 DNA: TGTGCCAGCAGTCCTGGGGGGGGGGGGTATGGCTACACCTTC

clone size: many
J gene: TRBJ2-7
V gene: TRBV11-3
D gene: -
CDR3 protein: CASSQGPAYEQYF
CDR3 DNA: TGTGCCAGCAGCCAAGGGCCTGCCTACGAGCAGTACTTC

clone size: -
J gene: TRBJ2-1
V gene: TRBV6-2/TRBV6-3
D gene: -
CDR3 protein: CASSYGVGEQFF
CDR3 DNA: TGTGCCAGCAGTTATGGGGTTGGTGAGCAGTTCTTC

clone size: few
J gene: TRBJ2-2
V gene: TRBV28
D gene: TRBD2
CDR3 protein: CASSLGGRMNIGELFF
CDR3 DNA: TGTGCCAGCAGTTTAGGCGGGAGGATGAACATCGGGGAGCTGTTTTTT

clone size: -
J gene: TRBJ2-5
V gene: TRBV30
D gene: TRBD2
CDR3 protein: CALNQGLAGGQETQYF
CDR3 DNA: TGTGCCTTAAACCAGGGACTAGCGGGGGGCCAAGAGACCCAGTACTTC

clone size: many
J gene: TRBJ2-1
V gene: TRBV28
D gene: -
CDR3 protein: CASSTSLVLNEQFF
CDR3 DNA: TGTGCCAGCAGTACTAGTCTTGTGTTAAATGAGCAGTTCTTC

clone size: many
J gene: TRBJ2-2
V gene: TRBV28
D gene: -
CDR3 protein: CASSALARGTGELFF
CDR3 DNA: TGTGCCAGCAGTGCCCTAGCGAGGGGCACCGGGGAGCTGTTTTTT

clone size: many
J gene: TRBJ2-5
V gene: TRBV28
D gene: -
CDR3 protein: CASSLQGGGETQYF
CDR3 DNA: TGTGCCAGCAGCCTACAGGGGGGGGGGGAGACCCAGTACTTC

clone size: many
J gene: TRBJ2-1
V gene: TRBV12-3/TRBV12-4
D gene: TRBD1
CDR3 protein: CASSFGMTGVGGQFF
CDR3 DNA: TGTGCCAGCAGTTTCGGAATGACAGGGGTGGGGGGGCAGTTCTTC

clone size: many
J gene: TRBJ2-1
V gene: TRBV10-3
D gene: TRBD2
CDR3 protein: CAISESATSGRARNEQFF
CDR3 DNA: TGTGCCATCAGTGAGAGCGCGACTAGCGGGAGGGCCAGGAATGAGCAGTTCTTC

clone size: few
J gene: TRBJ2-7
V gene: TRBV19
D gene: TRBD2
CDR3 protein: CASSILASGAYEQYF
CDR3 DNA: TGTGCCAGTAGTATATTGGCTAGCGGAGCCTACGAGCAGTACTTC

clone size: -
J gene: TRBJ2-6
V gene: TRBV29-1
D gene: -
CDR3 protein: CSVWGTGTNVLTF
CDR3 DNA: TGCAGCGTTTGGGGTACAGGGACCAACGTCCTGACTTTC

clone size: few
J gene: TRBJ2-2
V gene: TRBV29-1
D gene: -
CDR3 protein: CSATNTGELFF
CDR3 DNA: TGCAGCGCAACTAACACCGGGGAGCTGTTTTTT

clone size: many
J gene: TRBJ1-2
V gene: TRBV11-2
D gene: -
CDR3 protein: CASSYDQGPGYTF
CDR3 DNA: TGTGCCAGCAGCTATGATCAGGGGCCTGGCTACACCTTC

clone size: few
J gene: TRBJ2-7
V gene: TRBV5-1
D gene: TRBD2
CDR3 protein: CASSLGLAAYYEQYF
CDR3 DNA: TGCGCCAGCAGCTTGGGGCTAGCGGCCTACTACGAGCAGTACTTC

clone size: many
J gene: TRBJ1-2
V gene: TRBV2
D gene: TRBD1
CDR3 protein: CATKRLADRGGGYTF
CDR3 DNA: TGTGCCACCAAGAGACTGGCGGACAGGGGTGGAGGCTACACCTTC

clone size: many
J gene: TRBJ2-3
V gene: TRBV29-1
D gene: TRBD2
CDR3 protein: CSDGAGGPSDTQYF
CDR3 DNA: TGCAGCGACGGAGCGGGAGGGCCCTCGGATACGCAGTATTTT

clone size: many
J gene: TRBJ2-2
V gene: TRBV12-3/TRBV12-4
D gene: TRBD2
CDR3 protein: CASSLTSGTGELFF
CDR3 DNA: TGTGCCAGCAGCTTAACTAGCGGGACCGGGGAGCTGTTTTTT

clone size: few
J gene: TRBJ1-3
V gene: TRBV5-1
D gene: -
CDR3 protein: CASSDAWTAGSTIYF
CDR3 DNA: TGCGCCAGCAGCGATGCTTGGACAGCCGGAAGCACCATATATTTT

clone size: many
J gene: TRBJ2-1
V gene: TRBV27
D gene: TRBD2
CDR3 protein: CASSLWGISGRSRPHNEQFF
CDR3 DNA: TGTGCCAGCAGTTTATGGGGGATTAGCGGGAGATCGCGTCCACACAATGAGCAGTTCTTC

clone size: -
J gene: TRBJ2-2
V gene: TRBV10-3
D gene: -
CDR3 protein: CAISAGRDTGELFF
CDR3 DNA: TGTGCCATCAGTGCTGGCAGGGACACCGGGGAGCTGTTTTTT

clone size: few
J gene: TRBJ2-5
V gene: TRBV6-1
D gene: -
CDR3 protein: CASSHPRETQYF
CDR3 DNA: TGTGCCAGCAGCCACCCCAGGGAGACCCAGTACTTC

clone size: few
J gene: TRBJ2-3
V gene: TRBV10-2
D gene: -
CDR3 protein: CASSANRDGNTDTQYF
CDR3 DNA: TGCGCCAGCAGCGCGAACCGGGACGGGAACACAGATACGCAGTATTTT

clone size: -
J gene: TRBJ2-7
V gene: TRBV11-2
D gene: -
CDR3 protein: CASSYGKGYEQYF
CDR3 DNA: TGTGCCAGCAGCTACGGGAAGGGATACGAGCAGTACTTC

clone size: few
J gene: TRBJ2-3
V gene: TRBV27
D gene: -
CDR3 protein: CASTAWGTQYF
CDR3 DNA: TGTGCCAGCACCGCTTGGGGTACGCAGTATTTT

clone size: few
J gene: TRBJ1-2
V gene: TRBV11-2
D gene: -
CDR3 protein: CASSLEQYSYGYTF
CDR3 DNA: TGTGCCAGCAGCTTAGAACAGTATAGCTATGGCTACACCTTC

clone size: -
J gene: TRBJ2-3
V gene: TRBV30
D gene: TRBD2
CDR3 protein: CAWSARLAGEADTQYF
CDR3 DNA: TGTGCCTGGAGTGCGAGACTAGCGGGAGAGGCAGATACGCAGTATTTT

clone size: many
J gene: TRBJ1-5
V gene: TRBV27
D gene: -
CDR3 protein: CASSLRREQPQHF
CDR3 DNA: TGTGCCAGCAGTTTACGCAGGGAACAGCCCCAGCATTTT

clone size: many
J gene: TRBJ2-5
V gene: TRBV28
D gene: TRBD2
CDR3 protein: CASSPGLAGVMETQYF
CDR3 DNA: TGTGCCAGCAGTCCCGGACTAGCGGGAGTTATGGAGACCCAGTACTTC

clone size: many
J gene: TRBJ1-1
V gene: TRBV27
D gene: TRBD1
CDR3 protein: CASSRTGGLNTEAFF
CDR3 DNA: TGTGCCAGCAGTCGGACAGGGGGCTTGAACACTGAAGCTTTCTTT

clone size: -
J gene: TRBJ2-1
V gene: TRBV5-4
D gene: TRBD2
CDR3 protein: CASSSGLAEYNEEFF
CDR3 DNA: TGTGCCAGCAGCTCAGGACTAGCGGAATACAATGAGGAGTTCTTC

clone size: many
J gene: TRBJ2-3
V gene: TRBV20-1
D gene: TRBD2
CDR3 protein: CSAMSAGSTDTQYF
CDR3 DNA: TGCAGTGCTATGTCAGCGGGGAGCACAGATACGCAGTATTTT

clone size: many
J gene: TRBJ2-2
V gene: TRBV3-1
D gene: -
CDR3 protein: CASSQNRDTGELFF
CDR3 DNA: TGTGCCAGCAGCCAAAACCGGGACACCGGGGAGCTGTTTTTT

clone size: few
J gene: TRBJ2-2
V gene: TRBV7-8
D gene: TRBD2
CDR3 protein: CASSLGTSGPSGGELFF
CDR3 DNA: TGTGCCAGCAGCTTAGGGACTAGCGGCCCTTCAGGCGGGGAGCTGTTTTTT

clone size: many
J gene: TRBJ2-2
V gene: TRBV20-1
D gene: TRBD2
CDR3 protein: CSAPLGGRGTGELFF
CDR3 DNA: TGCAGTGCTCCCCTCGGCGGGAGAGGCACCGGGGAGCTGTTTTTT

clone size: many
J gene: TRBJ2-3
V gene: TRBV7-3
D gene: -
CDR3 protein: CASSLSNRADTQYF
CDR3 DNA: TGTGCCAGCAGCCTCTCTAACCGGGCAGATACGCAGTATTTT

clone size: -
J gene: TRBJ2-2
V gene: TRBV9
D gene: -
CDR3 protein: CASSTLGVNTGELFF
CDR3 DNA: TGTGCCAGCAGCACTTTGGGGGTGAACACCGGGGAGCTGTTTTTT

clone size: many
J gene: TRBJ2-1
V gene: TRBV6-1
D gene: TRBD1
CDR3 protein: CASSVFSGQGLINEQFF
CDR3 DNA: TGTGCCAGCAGTGTATTCTCAGGACAGGGACTTATCAATGAGCAGTTCTTC

clone size: few
J gene: TRBJ2-2
V gene: TRBV29-1
D gene: -
CDR3 protein: CSGTGLSNTGELFF
CDR3 DNA: TGCAGCGGGACCGGACTTTCGAACACCGGGGAGCTGTTTTTT

clone size: many
J gene: TRBJ2-7
V gene: TRBV29-1
D gene: TRBD2
CDR3 protein: CSAGGSGASYEQYF
CDR3 DNA: TGCAGCGCTGGGGGTAGCGGGGCCTCCTACGAGCAGTACTTC

clone size: many
J gene: TRBJ2-2
V gene: TRBV7-6
D gene: -
CDR3 protein: CASSFSANTGELFF
CDR3 DNA: TGTGCCAGCAGCTTCAGTGCGAACACCGGGGAGCTGTTTTTT

clone size: many
J gene: TRBJ2-5
V gene: TRBV2
D gene: TRBD1
CDR3 protein: CASRPGQGLETQYF
CDR3 DNA: TGTGCCAGCAGACCCGGACAGGGACTCGAGACCCAGTACTTC

clone size: -
J gene: TRBJ1-1
V gene: TRBV7-9
D gene: -
CDR3 protein: CASSLAKHTEAFF
CDR3 DNA: TGTGCCAGCAGCTTAGCGAAACACACTGAAGCTTTCTTT

clone size: many
J gene: TRBJ2-1
V gene: TRBV11-2
D gene: TRBD1
CDR3 protein: CASSLSVGQGHNEQFF
CDR3 DNA: TGTGCCAGCAGCCTTTCCGTGGGACAGGGGCACAATGAGCAGTTCTTC

clone size: many
J gene: TRBJ2-5
V gene: TRBV6-2/TRBV6-3
D gene: TRBD2
CDR3 protein: CASIGLDQETQYF
CDR3 DNA: TGTGCCAGCATAGGACTAGATCAAGAGACCCAGTACTTC

clone size: many
J gene: TRBJ2-1
V gene: TRBV5-1
D gene: -
CDR3 protein: CASSPGQLSNEQFF
CDR3 DNA: TGCGCCAGCAGTCCAGGACAGTTAAGCAATGAGCAGTTCTTC

clone size: -
J gene: TRBJ2-3
V gene: TRBV20-1
D gene: TRBD2
CDR3 protein: CSARLAGGPARDTQYF
CDR3 DNA: TGCAGTGCTAGGTTAGCGGGAGGGCCTGCGCGGGATACGCAGTATTTT

clone size: few
J gene: TRBJ2-7
V gene: TRBV10-2
D gene: -
CDR3 protein: CASGQSSSYEQYF
CDR3 DNA: TGCGCCTCCGGACAGTCGAGCTCCTACGAGCAGTACTTC

clone size: few
J gene: TRBJ2-7
V gene: TRBV20-1
D gene: -
CDR3 protein: CSAKTLRGYEQYF
CDR3 DNA: TGCAGTGCGAAAACTCTACGGGGCTACGAGCAGTACTTC